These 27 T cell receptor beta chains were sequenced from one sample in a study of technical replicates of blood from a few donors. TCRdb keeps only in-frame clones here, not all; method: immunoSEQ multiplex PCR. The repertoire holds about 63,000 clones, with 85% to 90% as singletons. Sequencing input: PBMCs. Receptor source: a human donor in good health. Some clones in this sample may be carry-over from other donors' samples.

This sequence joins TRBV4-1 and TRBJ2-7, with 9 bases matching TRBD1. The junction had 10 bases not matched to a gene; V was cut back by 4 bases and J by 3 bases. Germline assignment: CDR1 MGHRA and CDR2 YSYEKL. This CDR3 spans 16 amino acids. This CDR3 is CASSLAGGQGFYEQYF. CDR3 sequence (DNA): TGCGCCAGCAGCCTCGCAGGAGGACAGGGGTTCTACGAGCAGTACTTC.

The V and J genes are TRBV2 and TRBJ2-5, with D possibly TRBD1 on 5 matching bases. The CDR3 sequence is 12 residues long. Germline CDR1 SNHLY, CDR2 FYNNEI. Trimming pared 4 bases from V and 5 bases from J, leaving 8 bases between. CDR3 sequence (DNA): TGTGCCAGCAGTGGGACATACGAGACCCAGTACTTC. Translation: CASSGTYETQYF.

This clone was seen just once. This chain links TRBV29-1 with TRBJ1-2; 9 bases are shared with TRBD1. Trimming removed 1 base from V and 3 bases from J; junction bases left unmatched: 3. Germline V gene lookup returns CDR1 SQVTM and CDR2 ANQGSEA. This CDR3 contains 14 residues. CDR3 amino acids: CSVEGQGDYYGYTF. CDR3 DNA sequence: TGCAGCGTTGAAGGACAGGGGGATTACTATGGCTACACCTTC.

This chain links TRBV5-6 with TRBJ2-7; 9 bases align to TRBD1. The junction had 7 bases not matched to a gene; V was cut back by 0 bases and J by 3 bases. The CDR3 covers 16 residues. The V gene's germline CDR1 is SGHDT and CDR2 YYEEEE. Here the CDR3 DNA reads TGTGCCAGCAGCTTGGAGACCGGGACAGGGTACTACGAGCAGTACTTC. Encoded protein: CASSLETGTGYYEQYF.

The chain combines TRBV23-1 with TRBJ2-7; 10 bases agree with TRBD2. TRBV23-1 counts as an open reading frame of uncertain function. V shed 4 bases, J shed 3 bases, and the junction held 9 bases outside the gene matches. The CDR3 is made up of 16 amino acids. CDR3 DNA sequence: TGCGCCAGCAGTCCCCTGTCTAGCGGGAGAGGCTACGAGCAGTACTTC. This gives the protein CASSPLSSGRGYEQYF.

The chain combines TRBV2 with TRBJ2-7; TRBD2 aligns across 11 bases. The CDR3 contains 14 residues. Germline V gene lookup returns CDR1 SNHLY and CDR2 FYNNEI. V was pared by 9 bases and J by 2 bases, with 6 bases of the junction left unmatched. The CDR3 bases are TGTGCCAGTCAATGGACTAGCGGGCCCTACGAGCAGTACTTC. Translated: CASQWTSGPYEQYF.

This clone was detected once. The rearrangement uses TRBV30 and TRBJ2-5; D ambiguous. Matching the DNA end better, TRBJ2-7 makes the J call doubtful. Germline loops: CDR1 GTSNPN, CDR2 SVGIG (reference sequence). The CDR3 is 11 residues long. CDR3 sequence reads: CAWSLQYEQYF. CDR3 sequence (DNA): TGTGCCTGGAGTTTACAGTACGAGCAGTACTTC.

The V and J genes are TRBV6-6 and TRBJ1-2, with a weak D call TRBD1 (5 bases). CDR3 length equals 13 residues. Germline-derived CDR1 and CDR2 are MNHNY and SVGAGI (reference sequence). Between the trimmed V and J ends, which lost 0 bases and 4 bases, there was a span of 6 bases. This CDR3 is CASSYSGGYGYTF. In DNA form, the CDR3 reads TGTGCCAGCAGTTACTCGGGGGGCTATGGCTACACCTTC.

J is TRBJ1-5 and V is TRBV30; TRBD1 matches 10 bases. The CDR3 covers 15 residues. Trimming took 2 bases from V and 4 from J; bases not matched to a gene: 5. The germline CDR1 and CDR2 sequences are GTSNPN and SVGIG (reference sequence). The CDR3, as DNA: TGTGCCTGGAGTCGACAGGGGGCTTGGAATCAGCCCCAGCATTTT. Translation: CAWSRQGAWNQPQHF.

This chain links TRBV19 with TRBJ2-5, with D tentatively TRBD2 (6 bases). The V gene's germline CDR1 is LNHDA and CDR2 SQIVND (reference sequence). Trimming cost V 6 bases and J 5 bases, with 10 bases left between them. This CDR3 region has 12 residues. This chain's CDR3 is CASRQAGETQYF. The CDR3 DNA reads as TGTGCCAGTAGGCAGGCGGGGGAGACCCAGTACTTC.

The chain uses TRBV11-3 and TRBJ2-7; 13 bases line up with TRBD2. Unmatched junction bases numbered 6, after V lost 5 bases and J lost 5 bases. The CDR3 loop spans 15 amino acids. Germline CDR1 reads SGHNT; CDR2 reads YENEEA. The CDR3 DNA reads TGTGCCAGCAGCCCGGGGACTAGCGGGGTCGACGAGCAGTACTTC. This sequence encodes CASSPGTSGVDEQYF. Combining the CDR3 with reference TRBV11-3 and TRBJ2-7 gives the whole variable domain EAGVVQSPRYKIIEKKQPVAFWCNPISGHNTLYWYLQNLGQGPELLIRYENEEAVDDSQLPKDRFSAERLKGVDSTLKIQPAELGDSAVYLCASSPGTSGVDEQYFGPGTRLTVT.

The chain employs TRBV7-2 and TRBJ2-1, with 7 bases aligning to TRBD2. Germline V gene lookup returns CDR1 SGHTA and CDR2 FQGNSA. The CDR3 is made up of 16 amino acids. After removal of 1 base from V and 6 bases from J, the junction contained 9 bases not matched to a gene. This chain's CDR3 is CASSLVWGGSSNEQFF. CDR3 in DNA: TGTGCCAGCAGCTTAGTGTGGGGGGGGAGTTCCAATGAGCAGTTCTTC.

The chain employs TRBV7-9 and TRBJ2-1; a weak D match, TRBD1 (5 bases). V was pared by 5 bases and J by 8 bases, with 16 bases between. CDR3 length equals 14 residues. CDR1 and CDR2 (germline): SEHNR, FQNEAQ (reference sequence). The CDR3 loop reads CASSPGFGMDEQFF. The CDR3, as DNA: TGTGCCAGCAGCCCAGGGTTTGGTATGGATGAGCAGTTCTTC.

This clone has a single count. CDR3 in amino acids: CASSYSTANYGYTF. For the CDR3, the DNA is TGTGCCAGCAGTTACTCCACAGCAAACTATGGCTACACCTTC. The chain employs TRBV6-6 and TRBJ1-2; D call uncertain. The CDR3 runs to 14 residues. The ends were cut back, 0 bases at V and 2 bases at J, with 7 bases in the middle. CDR1 MNHNY and CDR2 SVGAGI come from the germline V gene (reference sequence).

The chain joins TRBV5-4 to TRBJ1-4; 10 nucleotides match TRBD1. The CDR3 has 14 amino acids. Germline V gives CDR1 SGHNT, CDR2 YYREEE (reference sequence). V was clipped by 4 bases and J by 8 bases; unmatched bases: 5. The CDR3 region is CASSRQGAGEKLFF. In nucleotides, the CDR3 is TGTGCCAGCAGCCGACAGGGGGCTGGAGAAAAACTGTTTTTT.

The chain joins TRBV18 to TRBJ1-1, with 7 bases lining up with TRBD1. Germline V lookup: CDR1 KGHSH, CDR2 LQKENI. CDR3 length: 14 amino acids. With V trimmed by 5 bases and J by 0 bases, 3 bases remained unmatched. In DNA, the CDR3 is TGTGCCAGCTCAGGGACAGACTTGAACACTGAAGCTTTCTTT. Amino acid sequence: CASSGTDLNTEAFF. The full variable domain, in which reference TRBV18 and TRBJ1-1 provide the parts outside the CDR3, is NAGVMQNPRHLVRRRGQEARLRCSPMKGHSHVYWYRQLPEEGLKFMVYLQKENIIDESGMPKERFSAEFPKEGPSILRIQQVVRGDSAAYFCASSGTDLNTEAFFGQGTRLTVV.

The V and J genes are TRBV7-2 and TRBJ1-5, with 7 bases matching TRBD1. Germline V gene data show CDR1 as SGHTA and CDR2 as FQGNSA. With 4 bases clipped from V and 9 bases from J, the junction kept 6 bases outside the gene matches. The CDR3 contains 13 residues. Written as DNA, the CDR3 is TGTGCCAGCAGCTGGACAGGAAAGTGGCCCCAGCATTTT. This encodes CASSWTGKWPQHF. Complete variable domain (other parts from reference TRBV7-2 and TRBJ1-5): GAGVSQSPSNKVTEKGKDVELRCDPISGHTALYWYRQSLGQGLEFLIYFQGNSAPDKSGLPSDRFSAERTGGSVSTLTIQRTQQEDSAVYLCASSWTGKWPQHFGDGTRLSIL.

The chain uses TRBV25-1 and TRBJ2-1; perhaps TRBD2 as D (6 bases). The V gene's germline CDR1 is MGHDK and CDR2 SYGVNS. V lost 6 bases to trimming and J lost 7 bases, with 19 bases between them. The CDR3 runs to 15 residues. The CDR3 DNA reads TGTGCCAGCAGGGACTATGGGGGAGTTGGGAATGAGCAGTTCTTC. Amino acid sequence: CASRDYGGVGNEQFF.

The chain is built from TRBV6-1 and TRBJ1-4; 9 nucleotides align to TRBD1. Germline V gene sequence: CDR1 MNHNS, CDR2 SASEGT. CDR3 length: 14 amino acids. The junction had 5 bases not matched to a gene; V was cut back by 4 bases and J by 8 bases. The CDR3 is CASSGGGTGEKLFF. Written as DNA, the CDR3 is TGTGCCAGCAGTGGGGGGGGGACAGGGGAAAAACTGTTTTTT.

The CDR3 spells CASSYRTASYNEQFF. In DNA, the CDR3 is TGTGCCAGCAGCTACCGGACAGCCTCCTACAATGAGCAGTTCTTC. The genes are TRBV11-2 and TRBJ2-1; the D gene is possibly TRBD1 (6 bases). V lost 4 bases, J lost 0 bases, and 10 bases lay in between. The CDR3 loop spans 15 amino acids. Germline assignment: CDR1 SGHAT and CDR2 FQNNGV.

The CDR3 sequence is CASSLDRVAGTTYEQYF. The DNA of the CDR3 is TGTGCCAGCAGCTTAGATCGGGTAGCGGGGACGACCTACGAGCAGTACTTC. The rearrangement joins TRBV11-2 to TRBJ2-7, with 8 bases identical to TRBD2. Germline CDR1 SGHAT, CDR2 FQNNGV. The length of the CDR3 is 17 residues. The V and J ends lost 0 bases and 2 bases, in that order; junction bases with no gene match: 9.

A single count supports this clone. CDR3 DNA sequence: TGTGCCAGTAGTAGGGGACTAGCCACCCCCGGGGAGCTGTTTTTT. Amino acids: CASSRGLATPGELFF. The chain recombines TRBV19 with TRBJ2-2, with TRBD2 matching over 9 bases. V lost 4 bases and J lost 6; bases outside the gene matches: 6. The CDR3 sequence is 15 residues long. CDR1 and CDR2 from the germline V gene are LNHDA and SQIVND (reference sequence).

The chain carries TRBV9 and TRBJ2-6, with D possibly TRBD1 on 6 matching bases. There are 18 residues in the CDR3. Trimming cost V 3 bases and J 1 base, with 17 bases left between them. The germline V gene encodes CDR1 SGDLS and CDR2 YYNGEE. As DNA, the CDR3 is TGTGCCAGCAGCGGATACCAGGGGCCTGATTCTGGGGCCAACGTCCTGACTTTC. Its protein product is CASSGYQGPDSGANVLTF.

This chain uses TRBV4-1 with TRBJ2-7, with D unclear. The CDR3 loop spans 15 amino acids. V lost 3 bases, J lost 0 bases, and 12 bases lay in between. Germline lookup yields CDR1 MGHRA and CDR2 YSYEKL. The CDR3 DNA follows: TGCGCCAGCAGCCAGAATAGTGGTTACTCCTACGAGCAGTACTTC. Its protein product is CASSQNSGYSYEQYF.

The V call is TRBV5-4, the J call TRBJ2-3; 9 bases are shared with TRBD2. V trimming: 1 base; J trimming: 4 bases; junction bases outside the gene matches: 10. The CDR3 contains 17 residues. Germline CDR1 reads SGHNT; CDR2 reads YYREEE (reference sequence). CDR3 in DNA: TGTGCCAGCAGCTTGCTAACGACTAGCGGAAAGGCAGATACGCAGTATTTT. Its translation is CASSLLTTSGKADTQYF.

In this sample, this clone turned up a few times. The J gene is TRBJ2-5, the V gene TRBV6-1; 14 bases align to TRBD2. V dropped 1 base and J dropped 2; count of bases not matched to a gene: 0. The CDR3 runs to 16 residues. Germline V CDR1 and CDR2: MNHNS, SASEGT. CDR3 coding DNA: TGTGCCAGCAGTGAAGGACTAGCGGGGGGGCAAGAGACCCAGTACTTC. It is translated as CASSEGLAGGQETQYF.

The CDR3 here is CASRDGTGTNEKLFF. Here the CDR3 DNA reads TGTGCCAGCAGAGACGGGACAGGGACTAATGAAAAACTGTTTTTT. The chain carries TRBV6-6 and TRBJ1-4; 9 bases fit TRBD1. The length of the CDR3 is 15 residues. After removal of 6 bases from V and 2 bases from J, the junction contained 4 bases not matched to a gene. Germline-derived CDR1 and CDR2 are MNHNY and SVGAGI (reference sequence).